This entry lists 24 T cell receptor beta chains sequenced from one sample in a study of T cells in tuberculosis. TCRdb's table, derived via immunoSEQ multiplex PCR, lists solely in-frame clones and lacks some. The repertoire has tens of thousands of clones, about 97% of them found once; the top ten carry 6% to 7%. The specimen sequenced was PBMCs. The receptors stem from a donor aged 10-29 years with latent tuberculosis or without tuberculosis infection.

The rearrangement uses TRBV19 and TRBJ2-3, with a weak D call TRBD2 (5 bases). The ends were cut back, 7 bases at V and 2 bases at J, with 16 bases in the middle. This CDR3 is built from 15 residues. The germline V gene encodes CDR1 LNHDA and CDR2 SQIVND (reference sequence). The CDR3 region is CASKSGRTFTDTQYF. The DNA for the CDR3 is TGTGCCAGTAAATCCGGACGGACTTTCACAGATACGCAGTATTTT.

The CDR3 nucleotides are TGCGCCAGCATGGGACAGGTGACCTACGAGCAGTACTTC. Protein: CASMGQVTYEQYF. The chain has TRBV10-2 and TRBJ2-7; 8 bases align to TRBD1. CDR1 and CDR2 (germline): WSHSY, SAAADI. The CDR3 loop spans 13 amino acids. The J segment lost 2 bases and the V segment lost 7 bases, leaving 4 bases of the junction unmatched.

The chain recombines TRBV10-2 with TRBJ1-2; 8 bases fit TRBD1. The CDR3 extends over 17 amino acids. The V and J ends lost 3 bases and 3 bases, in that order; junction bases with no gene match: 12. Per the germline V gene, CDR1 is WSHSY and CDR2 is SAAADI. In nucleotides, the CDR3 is TGCGCCAGCAGTGACCCTCCCTCAGGACAGGGTGACTATGGCTACACCTTC. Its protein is CASSDPPSGQGDYGYTF.

The DNA of the CDR3 is TGTGCCAGCAGTTTAGGACAGGGGGCGAGGCAGCCCCAGCATTTT. This codes for CASSLGQGARQPQHF. The gene calls are TRBV28 and TRBJ1-5; 11 bases line up with TRBD1. Losses at the gene ends were 2 bases for V and 7 bases for J; bases not matched to a gene: 4. The CDR3 contains 15 residues. Germline V CDR1 and CDR2: MDHEN, SYDVKM.

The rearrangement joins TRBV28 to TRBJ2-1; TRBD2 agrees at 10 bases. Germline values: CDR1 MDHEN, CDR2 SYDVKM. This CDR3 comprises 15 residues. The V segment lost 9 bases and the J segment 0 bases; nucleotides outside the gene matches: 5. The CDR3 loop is CASSAGGSSYNEQFF. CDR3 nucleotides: TGTGCCAGTTCAGCGGGAGGGTCCTCCTACAATGAGCAGTTCTTC.

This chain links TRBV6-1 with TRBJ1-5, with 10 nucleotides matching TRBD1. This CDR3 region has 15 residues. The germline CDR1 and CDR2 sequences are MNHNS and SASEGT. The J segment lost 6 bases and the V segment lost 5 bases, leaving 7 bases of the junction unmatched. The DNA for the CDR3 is TGTGCCAGCAGTTTGGACAGGGGGTCTATTCAGCCCCAGCATTTT. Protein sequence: CASSLDRGSIQPQHF.

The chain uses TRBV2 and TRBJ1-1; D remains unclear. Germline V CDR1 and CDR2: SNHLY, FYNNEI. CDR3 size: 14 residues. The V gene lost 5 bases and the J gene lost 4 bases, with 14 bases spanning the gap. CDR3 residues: CASSLEVGSTEAFF. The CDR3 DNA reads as TGTGCCAGCAGTCTGGAGGTCGGGAGCACTGAAGCTTTCTTT.

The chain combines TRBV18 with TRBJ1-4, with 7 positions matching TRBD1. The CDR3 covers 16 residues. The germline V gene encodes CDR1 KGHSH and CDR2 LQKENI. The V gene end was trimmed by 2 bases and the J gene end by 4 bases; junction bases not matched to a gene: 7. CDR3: CASSPAAGTVNEKLFF. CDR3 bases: TGTGCCAGCTCACCAGCGGCTGGGACAGTTAATGAAAAACTGTTTTTT. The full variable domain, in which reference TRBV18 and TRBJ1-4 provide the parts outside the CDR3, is NAGVMQNPRHLVRRRGQEARLRCSPMKGHSHVYWYRQLPEEGLKFMVYLQKENIIDESGMPKERFSAEFPKEGPSILRIQQVVRGDSAAYFCASSPAAGTVNEKLFFGSGTQLSVL.

The DNA of the CDR3 is TGTGCCTTGACCCCCCGACCTAGCTACGAGCAGTACTTC. It is translated as CALTPRPSYEQYF. The chain combines TRBV6-1 with TRBJ2-7; D remains ambiguous. Germline values: CDR1 MNHNS, CDR2 SASEGT. Trimming cost V 11 bases and J 3 bases, with 17 bases left between them. The CDR3 extends over 13 amino acids.

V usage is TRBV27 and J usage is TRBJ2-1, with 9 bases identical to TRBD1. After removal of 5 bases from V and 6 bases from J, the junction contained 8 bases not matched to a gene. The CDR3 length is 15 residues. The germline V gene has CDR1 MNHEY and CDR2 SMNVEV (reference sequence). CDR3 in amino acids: CASSPWTGVRNEQFF. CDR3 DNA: TGTGCCAGCAGTCCCTGGACAGGGGTACGCAATGAGCAGTTCTTC.

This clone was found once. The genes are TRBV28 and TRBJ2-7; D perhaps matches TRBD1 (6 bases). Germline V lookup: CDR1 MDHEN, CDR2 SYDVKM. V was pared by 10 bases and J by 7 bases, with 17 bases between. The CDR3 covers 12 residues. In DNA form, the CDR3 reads TGTGCCACATTCGGCCTCAGGGGTGAGCAGTACTTC. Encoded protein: CATFGLRGEQYF.

CDR3 sequence: CASSEARASGQETQYF. CDR3 nucleotides: TGTGCCAGCAGTGAAGCGCGGGCTAGCGGGCAAGAGACCCAGTACTTC. The chain has TRBV6-1 and TRBJ2-5, with 8 bases that match TRBD2. Trimming removed 0 bases from V and 2 bases from J; junction bases left unmatched: 5. This CDR3 spans 16 amino acids. Germline V gives CDR1 MNHNS, CDR2 SASEGT.

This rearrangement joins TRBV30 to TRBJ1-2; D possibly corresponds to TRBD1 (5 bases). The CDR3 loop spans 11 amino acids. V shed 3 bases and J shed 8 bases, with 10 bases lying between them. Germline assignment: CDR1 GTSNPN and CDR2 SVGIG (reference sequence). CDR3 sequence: CAWRSGGGYTF. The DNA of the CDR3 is TGTGCCTGGAGATCGGGGGGAGGCTACACCTTC. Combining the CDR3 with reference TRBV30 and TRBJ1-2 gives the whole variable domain SQTIHQWPATLVQPVGSPLSLECTVEGTSNPNLYWYRQAAGRGLQLLFYSVGIGQISSEVPQNLSASRPQDRQFILSSKKLLLSDSGFYLCAWRSGGGYTFGSGTRLTVV.

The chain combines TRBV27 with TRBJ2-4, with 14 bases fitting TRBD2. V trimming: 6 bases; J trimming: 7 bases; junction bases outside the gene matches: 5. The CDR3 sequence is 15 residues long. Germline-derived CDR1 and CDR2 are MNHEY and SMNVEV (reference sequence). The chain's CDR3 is CASSPGLAGANIQYF. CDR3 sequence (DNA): TGTGCCAGCAGCCCGGGACTAGCGGGAGCGAACATTCAGTACTTC.

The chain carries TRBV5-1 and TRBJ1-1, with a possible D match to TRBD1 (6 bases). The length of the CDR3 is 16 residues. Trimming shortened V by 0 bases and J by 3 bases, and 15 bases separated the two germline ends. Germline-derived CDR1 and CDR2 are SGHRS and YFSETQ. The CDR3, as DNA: TGCGCCAGCAGCTTGGGGGGCGGGGGCAAGGACACTGAAGCTTTCTTT. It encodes CASSLGGGGKDTEAFF.

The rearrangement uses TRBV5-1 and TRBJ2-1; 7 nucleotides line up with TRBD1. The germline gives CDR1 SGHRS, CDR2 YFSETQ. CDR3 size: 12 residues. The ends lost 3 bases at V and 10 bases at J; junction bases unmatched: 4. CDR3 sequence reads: CASSSDRDEQFF. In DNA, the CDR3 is TGCGCCAGCAGCTCCGACAGGGACGAGCAGTTCTTC. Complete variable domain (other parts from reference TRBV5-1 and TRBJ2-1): KAGVTQTPRYLIKTRGQQVTLSCSPISGHRSVSWYQQTPGQGLQFLFEYFSETQRNKGNFPGRFSGRQFSNSRSEMNVSTLELGDSALYLCASSSDRDEQFFGPGTRLTVL.

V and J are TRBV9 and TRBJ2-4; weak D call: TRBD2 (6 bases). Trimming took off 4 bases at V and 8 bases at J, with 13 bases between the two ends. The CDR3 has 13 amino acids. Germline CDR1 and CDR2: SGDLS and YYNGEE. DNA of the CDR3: TGTGCCAGCAGCTCTTGGGACTTGGACATTCAGTACTTC. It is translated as CASSSWDLDIQYF.

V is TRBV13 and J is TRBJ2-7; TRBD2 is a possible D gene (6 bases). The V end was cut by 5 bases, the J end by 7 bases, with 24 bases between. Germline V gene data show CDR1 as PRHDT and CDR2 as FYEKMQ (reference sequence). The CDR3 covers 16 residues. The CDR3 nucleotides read TGTGCCAGCAGCGCGCGGGACGGGACCTACCCTGCTGAGCAGTACTTC. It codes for CASSARDGTYPAEQYF.

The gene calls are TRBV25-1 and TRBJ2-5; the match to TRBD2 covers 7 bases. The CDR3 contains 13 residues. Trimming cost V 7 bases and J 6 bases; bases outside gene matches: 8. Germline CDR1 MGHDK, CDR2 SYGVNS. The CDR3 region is CASTGGSVKTQYF. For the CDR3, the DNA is TGTGCCAGCACCGGCGGGAGTGTTAAGACCCAGTACTTC.

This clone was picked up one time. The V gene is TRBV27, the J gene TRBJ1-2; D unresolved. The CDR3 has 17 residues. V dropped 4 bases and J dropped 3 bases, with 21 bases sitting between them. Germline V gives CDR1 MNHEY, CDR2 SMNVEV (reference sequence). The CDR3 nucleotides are TGTGCCAGCAGTTCATCCCCTTTTCCCCGGGGTGACTATGGCTACACCTTC. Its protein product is CASSSSPFPRGDYGYTF.

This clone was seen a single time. The DNA of the CDR3 is TGTGCCAGCAGCGCCCATCCCACGACGGAGATGAACACTGAAGCTTTCTTT. Amino acids: CASSAHPTTEMNTEAFF. This chain uses TRBV9 with TRBJ1-1; no firm D call. The V gene's germline CDR1 is SGDLS and CDR2 YYNGEE. This CDR3 has 17 residues. V lost 3 bases, J lost 0 bases, and 18 bases lay in between.

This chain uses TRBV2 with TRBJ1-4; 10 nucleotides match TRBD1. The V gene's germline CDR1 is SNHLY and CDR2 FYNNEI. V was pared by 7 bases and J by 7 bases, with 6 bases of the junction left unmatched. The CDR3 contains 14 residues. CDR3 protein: CASIQDRGTEKLFF. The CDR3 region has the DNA TGTGCCAGCATCCAGGACAGGGGGACTGAAAAACTGTTTTTT.

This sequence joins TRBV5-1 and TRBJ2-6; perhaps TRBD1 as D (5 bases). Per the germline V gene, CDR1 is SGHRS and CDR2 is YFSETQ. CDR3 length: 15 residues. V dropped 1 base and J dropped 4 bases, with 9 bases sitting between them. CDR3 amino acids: CASSLTGAGANVLTF. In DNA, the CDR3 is TGCGCCAGCAGCTTGACTGGGGCGGGGGCCAACGTCCTGACTTTC.

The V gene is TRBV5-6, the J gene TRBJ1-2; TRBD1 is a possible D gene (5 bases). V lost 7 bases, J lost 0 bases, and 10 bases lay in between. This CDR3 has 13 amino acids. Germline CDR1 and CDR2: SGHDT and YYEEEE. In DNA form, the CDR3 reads TGTGCCAGCTGGGGCAGCACTAACTATGGCTACACCTTC. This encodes CASWGSTNYGYTF.